The present T cell receptor (beta chain) was sequenced within a study of blood T cell repertoires in COVID-19. Turning to the study itself: The United States, Italy and Spain supplied acute and convalescent COVID-19 samples. In each case, the material was cDNA or gDNA derived from T cells, B-cell-depleted T cells, or PBMCs.

Using immunoSEQ multiplex PCR, the repertoire was profiled, and TCRdb retains in-frame clones only, with some absent. The sample lists about 340,000 clones; approximately 86% were seen once. The receptor comes from a woman aged 55-69 years with COVID-19, enrolled during active disease. Specimen: peripheral blood.

For the CDR3, the DNA is TGCGCCAGCAGCCAGTATATCCTGAACACTGAAGCTTTCTTT. It specifies CASSQYILNTEAFF. The chain couples TRBV4-1 to TRBJ1-1; D remains unclear. Germline V lookup: CDR1 MGHRA, CDR2 YSYEKL. Trimming cost V 3 bases and J 0 bases, with 8 bases left between them. There are 14 residues in the CDR3.